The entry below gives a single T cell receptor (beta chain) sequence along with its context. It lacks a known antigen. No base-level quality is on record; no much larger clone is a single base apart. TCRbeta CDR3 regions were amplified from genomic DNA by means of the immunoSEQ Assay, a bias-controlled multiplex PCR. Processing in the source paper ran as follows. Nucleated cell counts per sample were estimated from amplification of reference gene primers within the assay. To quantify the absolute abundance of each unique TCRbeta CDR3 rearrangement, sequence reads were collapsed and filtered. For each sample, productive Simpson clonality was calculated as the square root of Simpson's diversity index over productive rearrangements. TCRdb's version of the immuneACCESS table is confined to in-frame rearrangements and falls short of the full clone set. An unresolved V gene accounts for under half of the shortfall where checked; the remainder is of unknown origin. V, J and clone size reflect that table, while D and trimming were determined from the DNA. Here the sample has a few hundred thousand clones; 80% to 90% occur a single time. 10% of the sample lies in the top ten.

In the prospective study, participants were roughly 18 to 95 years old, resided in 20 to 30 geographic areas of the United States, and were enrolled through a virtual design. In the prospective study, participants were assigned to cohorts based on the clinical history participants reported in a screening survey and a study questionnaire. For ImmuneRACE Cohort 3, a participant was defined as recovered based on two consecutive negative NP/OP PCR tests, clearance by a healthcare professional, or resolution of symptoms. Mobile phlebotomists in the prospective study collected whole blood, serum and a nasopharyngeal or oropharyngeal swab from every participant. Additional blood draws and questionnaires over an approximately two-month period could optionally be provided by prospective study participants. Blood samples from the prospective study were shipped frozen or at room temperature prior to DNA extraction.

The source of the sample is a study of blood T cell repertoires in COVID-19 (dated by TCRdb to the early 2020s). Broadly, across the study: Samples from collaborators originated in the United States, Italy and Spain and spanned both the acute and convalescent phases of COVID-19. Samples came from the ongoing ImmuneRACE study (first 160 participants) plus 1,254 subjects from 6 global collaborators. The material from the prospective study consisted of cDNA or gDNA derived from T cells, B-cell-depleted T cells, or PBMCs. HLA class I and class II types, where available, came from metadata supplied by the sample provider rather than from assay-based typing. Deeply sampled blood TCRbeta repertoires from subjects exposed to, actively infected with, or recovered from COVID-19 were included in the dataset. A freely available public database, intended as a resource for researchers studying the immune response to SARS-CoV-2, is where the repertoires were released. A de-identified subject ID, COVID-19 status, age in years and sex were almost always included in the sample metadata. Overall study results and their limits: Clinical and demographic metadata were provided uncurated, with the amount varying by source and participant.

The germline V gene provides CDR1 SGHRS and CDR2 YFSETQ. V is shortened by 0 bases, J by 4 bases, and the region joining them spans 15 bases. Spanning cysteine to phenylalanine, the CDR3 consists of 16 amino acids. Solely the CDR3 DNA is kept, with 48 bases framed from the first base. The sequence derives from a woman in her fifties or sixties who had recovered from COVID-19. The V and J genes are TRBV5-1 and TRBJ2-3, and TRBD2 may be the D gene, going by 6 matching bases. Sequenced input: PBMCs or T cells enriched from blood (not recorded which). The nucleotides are TGCGCCAGCAGCTTGGAGTGGAGGGCTGGGCCAGATACGCAGTATTTT. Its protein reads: CASSLEWRAGPDTQYF.